This section outlines one T cell receptor beta chain sequence together with its context. What it recognizes is unknown. Germline V CDR1 and CDR2: SEHNR, FQNEAQ (reference sequence). V was clipped by 3 bases and J by 4 bases, with 16 bases between them. CDR3 length: 15 amino acids. Ineligible for inclusion were patients with other autoimmune diseases, uncontrolled infections, pregnancy or lactation. The sample originates from a study of Graves' ophthalmopathy and Graves' hyperthyroidism. Background on the study: At the time of initial diagnosis and before any treatment, peripheral blood was collected.

Study outcomes and limitations: Clonotypes were expanded in thyroid at above 0.001 frequency, and most also appeared in blood.

From RNA, the CDR3 regions of TCR beta chains were amplified and sequenced. A first-round RT-PCR used HTBI primers, followed by a second-round multiplex PCR. TCRdb called the multiplex PCR reads again in MiXCR, with one record for every CDR3 protein. The sample has more than 550,000 distinct CDR3 sequences, roughly 41% seen once; the top ten hold roughly 3%. The receptor comes from an adult man with Graves' ophthalmopathy. This sequence joins TRBV7-9 and TRBJ2-7; TRBD2 is a possible D gene (5 bases). The sample taken for sequencing was peripheral blood. The DNA of the CDR3 is TGTGCCAGCAGCTTGTCGGGAATTGACCCGTACGAGCAGTACTTC. It codes for CASSLSGIDPYEQYF.